This T cell receptor (beta chain) originates from a study of shared clonotypes between healthy human individuals. Study context: A few men and two women, aged 18 to 49, were donors.

Study conclusions and caveats: Around 5% of naive CD4 clonotypes were shared across four donors. Generally, naive subsets came out with larger estimated richness than memory subsets.

Trimming took 1 base from V and 3 from J, leaving 10 bases between them. This CDR3 comprises 15 residues. The germline V gene encodes CDR1 MNHNS and CDR2 SASEGT. Splitting of each subset's genomic DNA was done evenly across several immunoSEQ plates. Method: immunoSEQ multiplex PCR; TCRdb's copy keeps in-frame clones and lacks some. The sample holds more than 2 million clones, around 95% seen once. A note on this clone: Its antigen remains unknown.

V gene TRBV6-1 combines with J gene TRBJ1-3; perhaps TRBD1 as D (6 bases). The TCR was taken from a young man in good health. The specimen sequenced was naive CD4+ T cells sorted from blood. Indicated subset: CD45RA+ positively selected. DNA of the CDR3: TGTGCCAGCAGTGAAGAGGGGGGAAATGGAAACACCATATATTTT. Amino acid sequence: CASSEEGGNGNTIYF.